These 10 T cell receptor beta chains originate from one sample sequenced in a study of blood T cell repertoires in COVID-19. TCRdb's copy holds only in-frame clones and misses some; the assay was immunoSEQ multiplex PCR. The data show hundreds of thousands of clones, 75% to 90% seen once. The sequenced material came from PBMCs or T cells enriched from blood (not recorded which). The receptor set was obtained from a woman aged 18-29 years who had recovered from COVID-19.

The J gene is TRBJ2-7, the V gene TRBV10-2; tentative D call: TRBD1 (6 bases). CDR1 is WSHSY and CDR2 is SAAADI in the germline V gene. The CDR3 spans 16 residues. V lost 2 bases and J 5 bases, leaving 19 bases between the germline ends. The CDR3 protein is CASSEGGRDAPDEQYF. The CDR3 DNA reads as TGCGCCAGCAGTGAGGGGGGCAGGGACGCCCCGGACGAGCAGTACTTC.

With respect to this clone: Other DNA sequences within the sample encode an identical CDR3. This chain links TRBV6-5 with TRBJ2-1; TRBD2 matches at 11 bases. This CDR3 has 13 amino acids. Germline V gene lookup returns CDR1 MNHEY and CDR2 SVGAGI. V lost 7 bases, J lost 7 bases, and 3 bases stayed unmatched. The CDR3 reads CASTSGGYNEQFF. The CDR3 DNA reads as TGTGCCAGCACTAGCGGGGGGTATAATGAGCAGTTCTTC.

This rearrangement joins TRBV27 to TRBJ1-1; no clear D. Trimming stripped 6 bases from V and 1 base from J, with 15 bases between. The CDR3 length is 15 residues. Germline V gene sequence: CDR1 MNHEY, CDR2 SMNVEV (reference sequence). CDR3 residues: CASSLSWAQNTEAFF. CDR3 coding DNA: TGTGCCAGCAGCCTCAGTTGGGCGCAGAACACTGAAGCTTTCTTT.

CDR3 nucleotide sequence: TGCGCCAGCAGCTTGGAGGGGTATCAGCCCCAGCATTTT. It encodes CASSLEGYQPQHF. The genes are TRBV5-1 and TRBJ1-5; possible D gene TRBD1, 5 bases. Trimming shortened V by 0 bases and J by 5 bases, and 6 bases separated the two germline ends. Germline CDR1 SGHRS, CDR2 YFSETQ. The CDR3 loop spans 13 amino acids.

V gene TRBV19 combines with J gene TRBJ1-1; D not certain. The ends were cut back, 5 bases at V and 0 bases at J, with 10 bases in the middle. Germline V CDR1 and CDR2: LNHDA, SQIVND (reference sequence). The CDR3 has 14 amino acids. CDR3 nucleotide sequence: TGTGCCAGTAGTGAACAGACTATGAACACTGAAGCTTTCTTT. Translation: CASSEQTMNTEAFF.

This clone was seen more than once but under ten times. The chain recombines TRBV11-2 with TRBJ2-1; 11 nucleotides agree with TRBD2. J gave up 7 bases and V 4 bases, and 6 bases lay outside the gene matches. Germline loops: CDR1 SGHAT, CDR2 FQNNGV. This CDR3 comprises 15 residues. In DNA form, the CDR3 reads TGTGCCAGCAGCTCCCGCGGACTAGCGGGTAATGAGCAGTTCTTC. Protein: CASSSRGLAGNEQFF.

The gene calls are TRBV29-1 and TRBJ2-5; 12 nucleotides match TRBD1. Losses at the gene ends were 4 bases for V and 2 bases for J; bases not matched to a gene: 14. This CDR3 is 18 amino acids long. Germline assignment: CDR1 SQVTM and CDR2 ANQGSEA. The CDR3, as DNA: TGCAGCGTTGCTCGGGGCGCGGGACAGGGGGCGGGTCAAGAGACCCAGTACTTC. It codes for CSVARGAGQGAGQETQYF.

The chain couples TRBV7-6 to TRBJ2-7; D is perhaps TRBD1 (6 bases). V was trimmed by 2 bases and J by 3 bases, leaving 17 bases between them. CDR1 and CDR2 from the germline V gene are SGHVS and FNYEAQ. The CDR3 covers 16 residues. The DNA for the CDR3 is TGTGCCAGCAGCTTACAATCGGGACAAGGGTTCTACGAGCAGTACTTC. Protein: CASSLQSGQGFYEQYF.

The V and J genes are TRBV19 and TRBJ1-3; 9 nucleotides line up with TRBD1. The CDR3 is 16 amino acids. With 5 bases clipped from V and 0 bases from J, the junction kept 5 bases outside the gene matches. Germline CDR1 reads LNHDA; CDR2 reads SQIVND (reference sequence). CDR3 sequence reads: CASSSTGQGSGNTIYF. CDR3 DNA sequence: TGTGCCAGTAGTTCGACGGGACAGGGCTCTGGAAACACCATATATTTT.

This chain uses TRBV4-1 with TRBJ2-1; D remains unclear. The CDR3 has 14 residues. Germline V gene data show CDR1 as MGHRA and CDR2 as YSYEKL. Trimming pared 1 base from V and 8 bases from J, leaving 12 bases between. The CDR3, as DNA: TGCGCCAGCAGCCAAGGAGGCTCCCGGGATGAGCAGTTCTTC. It codes for CASSQGGSRDEQFF.